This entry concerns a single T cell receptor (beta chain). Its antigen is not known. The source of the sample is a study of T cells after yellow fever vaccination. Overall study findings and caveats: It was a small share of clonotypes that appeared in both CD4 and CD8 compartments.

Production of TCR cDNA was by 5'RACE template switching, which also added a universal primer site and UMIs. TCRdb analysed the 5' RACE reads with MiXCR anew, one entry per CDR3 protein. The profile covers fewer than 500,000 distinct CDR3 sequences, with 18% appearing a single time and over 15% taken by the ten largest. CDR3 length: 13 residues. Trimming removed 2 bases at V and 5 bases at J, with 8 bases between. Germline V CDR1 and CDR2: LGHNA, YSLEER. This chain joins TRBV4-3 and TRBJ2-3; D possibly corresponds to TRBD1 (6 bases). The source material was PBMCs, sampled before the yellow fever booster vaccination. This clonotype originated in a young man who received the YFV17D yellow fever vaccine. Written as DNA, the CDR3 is TGCGCCAGCAGCCAAACAGGGAAAGATACGCAGTATTTT. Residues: CASSQTGKDTQYF.